These 7 T cell receptor beta chains share one sample of origin, sequenced in a study of T cell responses to AZD1222 COVID-19 vaccine. Only in-frame clones appear in the TCRdb table, and some are missing; sequencing was by immunoSEQ multiplex PCR. Found here are about 140,000 clones, around nine tenths of them singletons; the top ten hold around 1.7%. Sample: peripheral blood, taken on day 0 of AZD1222 vaccination. The receptor set was obtained from an adult in good health.

This clone was detected only once. The CDR3 coding sequence is TGTGCCAGCAGTGAGCAGGGCAGAGACTATGGCTACACCTTC. It encodes CASSEQGRDYGYTF. The rearrangement links TRBV2 to TRBJ1-2, with a possible D match to TRBD1 (5 bases). This CDR3 has 14 amino acids. CDR1 is SNHLY, CDR2 FYNNEI, per germline. The V and J ends lost 3 bases and 3 bases respectively, with 11 bases between them. The full variable domain, with the rest looked up from reference TRBV2 and TRBJ1-2, is EPEVTQTPSHQVTQMGQEVILRCVPISNHLYFYWYRQILGQKVEFLVSFYNNEISEKSEIFDDQFSVERPDGSNFTLKIRSTKLEDSAMYFCASSEQGRDYGYTFGSGTRLTVV.

This clone showed up just once. This chain uses TRBV10-3 with TRBJ2-3; D call uncertain. Germline V gives CDR1 ENHRY, CDR2 SYGVKD. The CDR3 runs 19 residues. V was pared by 3 bases and J by 4 bases, with 26 bases between. The CDR3 loop reads CAISDVLGIGMGRADTQYF. The CDR3 DNA sequence: TGTGCCATCAGTGATGTTTTGGGGATAGGCATGGGTAGGGCAGATACGCAGTATTTT.

This chain uses TRBV29-1 with TRBJ2-5, with no clear D. From germline, CDR1 is SQVTM and CDR2 ANQGSEA. CDR3 length: 13 amino acids. Trimming stripped 1 base from V and 5 bases from J, with 11 bases between. The CDR3, as DNA: TGCAGCGTTGAAGTCGGCAGGCGTGAGACCCAGTACTTC. Protein sequence: CSVEVGRRETQYF.

This chain links TRBV21-1 with TRBJ2-7; the table calls TRBD1, which could not be checked here. TRBV21-1 is deemed a pseudogene. CDR3 length: 17 residues. The CDR3 DNA reads as TGTGCCAGCAGCAACGACTCGGGTTGTGGGGGCCCCTACGAGCAGTACTTC. This gives the protein CASSNDSGCGGPYEQYF.

This clone appeared a few times. The chain has TRBV6-1 and TRBJ1-2, with a tentative D call TRBD1 (6 bases). This CDR3 contains 16 residues. Trimming shortened V by 0 bases and J by 2 bases, and 13 bases separated the two germline ends. CDR1 and CDR2 (germline): MNHNS, SASEGT. The CDR3 loop is CASSEALGAGNYGYTF. The DNA for the CDR3 is TGTGCCAGCAGTGAAGCATTGGGGGCAGGGAACTATGGCTACACCTTC.

The V and J genes are TRBV11-1 and TRBJ2-2; D is possibly TRBD2 (6 bases). CDR1 is SGHAT and CDR2 is FQDESV in the germline V gene (reference sequence). The V gene lost 4 bases and the J gene lost 12 bases, with 9 bases spanning the gap. This CDR3 has 11 residues. This chain's CDR3 is CASSWGGKLFF. The CDR3 DNA sequence: TGTGCCAGCAGCTGGGGAGGAAAGCTGTTTTTT.

The DNA of the CDR3 is TGTGCCAGCAGCTTCGGGCAGAACTATGGCTACACCTTC. Amino acids: CASSFGQNYGYTF. V and J are TRBV11-2 and TRBJ1-2; D unresolved. Trimming shortened V by 3 bases and J by 2 bases, and 7 bases separated the two germline ends. Germline CDR1 is SGHAT and CDR2 is FQNNGV. The CDR3 runs 13 residues.